The 24 T cell receptor beta chains given below trace back to one sample, sequenced in a study of T cell responses to AZD1222 COVID-19 vaccine (dated by TCRdb to 2020 to 2023). Libraries were constructed by the immunoSEQ multiplex PCR assay. TCRdb carries this immuneACCESS record with in-frame sequences only. Its versions omit some clonotypes, under half of them owing to an unresolved V gene in the studies checked, with the rest unexplained. This sample gives about 110,000 clones in total; roughly 90% of them show up just once. The leading ten clones occupy roughly 4.2% of the sample. The intended sense of this specimen's time point label: baseline before first vaccination. The material was peripheral blood, obtained on day 0 of AZD1222 vaccination. The receptors come from an adult in good health.

The rearrangement joins TRBV29-1 to TRBJ2-7; D is perhaps TRBD2 (5 bases). CDR3 length: 13 amino acids. Trimming took 1 base from V and 2 from J, leaving 9 bases between them. The V gene's germline CDR1 is SQVTM and CDR2 ANQGSEA. The CDR3 nucleotides are TGCAGCGTTGAAGTCGGGATTACCTACGAGCAGTACTTC. Its translation is CSVEVGITYEQYF.

The rearrangement joins TRBV6-1 to TRBJ1-1, with TRBD1 identical over 8 bases. CDR1 is MNHNS, CDR2 SASEGT, per germline. This CDR3 is built from 14 residues. With 3 bases clipped from V and 12 bases from J, the junction kept 12 bases outside the gene matches. CDR3 amino acids: CASSDPQGAGLSFF. CDR3 DNA: TGTGCCAGCAGTGATCCTCAGGGGGCTGGGCTATCTTTCTTT.

The chain links TRBV7-2 to TRBJ2-1; a weak D match, TRBD2 (6 bases). The CDR3 spans 19 residues. V was clipped by 1 base and J by 0 bases, with 19 bases between them. Germline CDR1 SGHTA, CDR2 FQGNSA. The CDR3 region has the DNA TGTGCCAGCAGCTTAGGGTCAGGCATGGCGGGGCCCTCCTACAATGAGCAGTTCTTC. As protein: CASSLGSGMAGPSYNEQFF.

This rearrangement joins TRBV18 to TRBJ1-6; no clear D gene. The V gene lost 4 bases and the J gene lost 8 bases, with 9 bases spanning the gap. This CDR3 comprises 13 residues. CDR1 and CDR2 from the germline V gene are KGHSH and LQKENI. CDR3 loop: CASSLGSYSPLHF. CDR3 DNA: TGTGCCAGCTCACTCGGATCTTATTCACCCCTCCACTTT.

The chain recombines TRBV10-3 with TRBJ1-1; D is uncertain. V lost 4 bases and J lost 7, with 13 bases in between. Germline V gives CDR1 ENHRY, CDR2 SYGVKD. The CDR3 runs to 13 residues. CDR3 nucleotides: TGTGCCATCAGTGCCACCGCCGGAAATGAAGCTTTCTTT. Translating it yields CAISATAGNEAFF.

The chain has TRBV19 and TRBJ2-3; maybe TRBD2 (5 bases). Trimming shortened V by 4 bases and J by 8 bases, and 10 bases separated the two germline ends. The CDR3 sequence is 12 residues long. Germline values: CDR1 LNHDA, CDR2 SQIVND (reference sequence). The CDR3 is CASSTSGSTQYF. In DNA form, the CDR3 reads TGTGCCAGTAGTACAAGCGGAAGTACGCAGTATTTT.

The rearrangement links TRBV2 to TRBJ2-7, with unresolved D. The V gene's germline CDR1 is SNHLY and CDR2 FYNNEI. Between the trimmed V and J ends, which lost 5 bases and 1 base, there was a span of 9 bases. The CDR3 runs 13 residues. The CDR3 DNA is TGTGCCAGCAGTAGATCCCCGTCCTACGAGCAGTACTTC. This encodes CASSRSPSYEQYF.

The chain is built from TRBV6-1 and TRBJ1-2; 7 bases align to TRBD1. In germline, CDR1 is MNHNS, CDR2 SASEGT. V lost 6 bases to trimming and J lost 4 bases; unmatched junction nucleotides: 5. This CDR3 comprises 13 residues. The DNA of the CDR3 is TGTGCCAGCAGCCTACAGGGGTCCTATGGCTACACCTTC. It specifies CASSLQGSYGYTF.

This clone was seen a single time. The rearrangement links TRBV19 to TRBJ1-5, with D possibly being TRBD1 (6 bases). Trimming removed 4 bases from V and 3 bases from J, with 13 bases in between. Germline loops: CDR1 LNHDA, CDR2 SQIVND (reference sequence). The CDR3 totals 15 residues. CDR3 amino acids: CASSKRGQTNQPQHF. The CDR3 DNA reads TGTGCCAGTAGTAAAAGAGGACAGACCAATCAGCCCCAGCATTTT.

The chain uses TRBV4-1 and TRBJ1-5, with TRBD1 as a possible D gene (6 bases). Trimming removed 3 bases from V and 5 bases from J, with 11 bases in between. The length of the CDR3 is 14 residues. In germline, CDR1 is MGHRA, CDR2 YSYEKL. Here the CDR3 reads CASSHGGGDQPQHF. In DNA form, the CDR3 reads TGCGCCAGCAGCCATGGTGGGGGCGATCAGCCCCAGCATTTT.

This chain connects TRBV5-4 to TRBJ1-6, with TRBD1 matching 11 bases. The CDR3 has 14 amino acids. Germline loops: CDR1 SGHNT, CDR2 YYREEE (reference sequence). The trim removed 4 bases at V and 8 bases at J, leaving 2 bases unmatched. DNA of the CDR3: TGTGCCAGCAGCGGGGGACAGGGGGATTCACCCCTCCACTTT. It specifies CASSGGQGDSPLHF.

The chain employs TRBV28 and TRBJ2-5; 13 nucleotides align to TRBD2. The CDR3 runs to 17 residues. The germline CDR1 and CDR2 sequences are MDHEN and SYDVKM. V dropped 5 bases and J dropped 6; count of bases not matched to a gene: 12. Here the CDR3 reads CASSPPEGLAGRQTQYF. In DNA form, the CDR3 reads TGTGCCAGCAGTCCTCCTGAGGGACTAGCGGGGAGACAGACCCAGTACTTC.

The gene calls are TRBV28 and TRBJ1-4; D gene ambiguous. The germline CDR1 and CDR2 sequences are MDHEN and SYDVKM. The CDR3 has 12 residues. Trimming removed 4 bases at V and 8 bases at J, with 8 bases between. CDR3 DNA: TGTGCCAGCAGTTCCCCGGCCGAAAAACTGTTTTTT. It yields the protein CASSSPAEKLFF.

This clone was counted only a few times. The CDR3 loop reads CASTSGHTIYF. The CDR3 DNA reads as TGTGCCAGCACTTCGGGGCACACCATATATTTT. The chain uses TRBV2 and TRBJ1-3; weak D call: TRBD1 (5 bases). The V end was cut by 7 bases, the J end by 8 bases, with 9 bases between. Germline CDR1 reads SNHLY; CDR2 reads FYNNEI. The CDR3 loop spans 11 amino acids.

The V gene is TRBV7-9, the J gene TRBJ1-1, with a weak D call TRBD1 (5 bases). V gave up 5 bases and J gave up 8 bases, with 12 bases separating them. The germline V gene has CDR1 SEHNR and CDR2 FQNEAQ (reference sequence). The CDR3 has 12 residues. CDR3 loop: CASSRPAGEAFF. CDR3 sequence (DNA): TGTGCCAGCAGCCGCCCCGCAGGGGAAGCTTTCTTT.

The chain couples TRBV18 to TRBJ2-5; D is unclear. The CDR3 runs to 14 residues. From germline, CDR1 is KGHSH and CDR2 LQKENI. V lost 6 bases to trimming and J lost 4 bases, with 15 bases between them. The chain's CDR3 is CASSMSGPGETQYF. CDR3 bases: TGTGCCAGCTCGATGTCCGGCCCCGGAGAGACCCAGTACTTC.

V and J are TRBV24-1 and TRBJ2-2, with TRBD2 matching over 7 bases. The germline CDR1 and CDR2 sequences are KGHDR and SFDVKD. CDR3 length: 12 residues. Trimming took 12 bases from V and 3 from J; bases not matched to a gene: 3. The CDR3 region is CASGGDTGELFF. CDR3 DNA: TGTGCCTCGGGAGGAGACACCGGGGAGCTGTTTTTT.

The V gene is TRBV7-2, the J gene TRBJ1-2; 7 bases map to TRBD1. This CDR3 comprises 16 residues. Germline assignment: CDR1 SGHTA and CDR2 FQGNSA. V dropped 4 bases and J dropped 0; count of bases not matched to a gene: 8. The CDR3 region is CASSSGGALANYGYTF. CDR3 in DNA: TGTGCCAGCAGCTCAGGGGGGGCCCTAGCTAACTATGGCTACACCTTC. Drawing the rest from reference TRBV7-2 and TRBJ1-2, the complete variable domain is GAGVSQSPSNKVTEKGKDVELRCDPISGHTALYWYRQSLGQGLEFLIYFQGNSAPDKSGLPSDRFSAERTGGSVSTLTIQRTQQEDSAVYLCASSSGGALANYGYTFGSGTRLTVV.

A remark on this clone: At the DNA level, this CDR3 is encoded by other sequences in the same sample as well. The chain carries TRBV28 and TRBJ1-6; D gene uncertain. The CDR3 loop spans 12 amino acids. Germline V gives CDR1 MDHEN, CDR2 SYDVKM. V gave up 4 bases and J gave up 7 bases, with 5 bases separating them. The CDR3 sequence is CASSSTNSPLHF. CDR3 nucleotide sequence: TGTGCCAGCAGTTCCACGAATTCACCCCTCCACTTT.

This clone was detected only once. V usage is TRBV7-9 and J usage is TRBJ1-2; weak D call: TRBD1 (5 bases). The CDR3 contains 17 residues. Trimming removed 1 base from V and 4 bases from J, with 19 bases in between. In germline, CDR1 is SEHNR, CDR2 FQNEAQ (reference sequence). CDR3 sequence: CASSLEAPFQGGYGYTF. The DNA for the CDR3 is TGTGCCAGCAGCTTAGAGGCCCCGTTCCAGGGCGGCTATGGCTACACCTTC.

The CDR3 loop is CASSDTPVRGNTIYF. The CDR3, as DNA: TGTGCCAGCAGTGACACCCCAGTCCGGGGAAACACCATATATTTT. This chain links TRBV6-1 with TRBJ1-3; D is undetermined. The V and J ends lost 3 bases and 4 bases respectively, with 13 bases between them. The CDR3 is made up of 15 amino acids. The germline CDR1 and CDR2 sequences are MNHNS and SASEGT.

The V and J genes are TRBV6-5 and TRBJ1-6; D is unresolved. Germline CDR1 MNHEY, CDR2 SVGAGI. Trimming took 5 bases from V and 9 from J, leaving 11 bases between them. This CDR3 contains 13 residues. CDR3 residues: CASSPTGASPLHF. The CDR3 DNA is TGTGCCAGCAGTCCCACGGGTGCTTCACCCCTCCACTTT.

The chain has TRBV10-1 and TRBJ2-7; D remains unclear. The ends were cut back, 6 bases at V and 0 bases at J, with 9 bases in the middle. The CDR3 is 13 amino acids. In germline, CDR1 is WNHNN, CDR2 SYGVQD (reference sequence). CDR3 nucleotide sequence: TGCGCCAGCAGCGGACGGAACTCCTACGAGCAGTACTTC. It is translated as CASSGRNSYEQYF.

The chain employs TRBV19 and TRBJ2-1; D remains ambiguous. Trimming removed 1 base at V and 4 bases at J, with 5 bases between. Per germline, CDR1 LNHDA and CDR2 SQIVND (reference sequence). The CDR3 sequence is 13 residues long. The CDR3 bases are TGTGCCAGTAGTATAGCTCCTTACAATGAGCAGTTCTTC. It encodes CASSIAPYNEQFF.